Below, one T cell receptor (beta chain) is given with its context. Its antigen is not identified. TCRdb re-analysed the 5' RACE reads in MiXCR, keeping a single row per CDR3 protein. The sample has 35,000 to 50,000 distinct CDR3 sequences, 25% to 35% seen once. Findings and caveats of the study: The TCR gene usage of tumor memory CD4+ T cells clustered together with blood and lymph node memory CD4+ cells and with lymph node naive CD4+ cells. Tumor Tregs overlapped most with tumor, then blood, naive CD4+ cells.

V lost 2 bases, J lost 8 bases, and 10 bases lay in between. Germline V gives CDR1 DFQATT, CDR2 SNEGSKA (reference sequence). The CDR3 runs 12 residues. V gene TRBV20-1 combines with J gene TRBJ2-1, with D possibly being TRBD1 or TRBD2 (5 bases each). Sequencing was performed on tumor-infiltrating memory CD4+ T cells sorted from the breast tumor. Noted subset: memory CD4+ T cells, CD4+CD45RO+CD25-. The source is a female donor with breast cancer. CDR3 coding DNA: TGCAGTGCTAGAACCCGGGGCGATGAGCAGTTCTTC. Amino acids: CSARTRGDEQFF.